The 21 T cell receptor beta chains below come from one sample, sequenced in a study of a mutant IDH1 vaccine in newly diagnosed glioma. Their antigen targets remain unknown. Profiling relied on immunoSEQ multiplex PCR, and the TCRdb table lists in-frame clones only, not all of them. The sample contains approximately 37,000 clones, roughly 80% of which appear only once. Time point described: week 23, last vaccination. In the vaccine, a single dose held 300 ug of the mutant IDH1 20-mer peptide, along with topical imiquimod. Sequencing was performed on PBMCs, taken from a glioma patient whose treatment included an IDH1 peptide vaccine. The receptor source for this set is a man aged 50-60 years with glioma.

CDR3 protein: CASSPQTTSGGTDTQYF. As DNA, the CDR3 is TGTGCCAGCAGTCCACAAACGACTAGCGGGGGCACAGATACGCAGTATTTT. The chain uses TRBV25-1 and TRBJ2-3, with 11 bases aligning to TRBD2. V lost 5 bases and J lost 1; bases outside the gene matches: 8. CDR1 and CDR2 (germline): MGHDK, SYGVNS. This CDR3 region has 17 residues.

This clone was seen only a few times. The V and J genes are TRBV20-1 and TRBJ1-1; no firm D call. CDR3 size: 10 residues. Deletions cut 3 bases from V and 4 bases from J, with 3 bases between. The germline gives CDR1 DFQATT, CDR2 SNEGSKA (reference sequence). The CDR3 region has the DNA TGCAGTGCTAGGCGCACTGAAGCTTTCTTT. Translating gives CSARRTEAFF.

V gene TRBV7-8 combines with J gene TRBJ2-5; tentative D call: TRBD1 (6 bases). CDR3 length: 15 amino acids. Germline CDR1 is SGHVS and CDR2 is FQNEAQ. Trimming left V 1 base short and J 2 bases short, with 11 bases between. As DNA, the CDR3 is TGTGCCAGCAGCTTAGGACAGGCCATGCAAGAGACCCAGTACTTC. It specifies CASSLGQAMQETQYF.

This chain joins TRBV7-8 and TRBJ2-2; the match to TRBD1 covers 9 bases. J was trimmed by 6 bases and V by 2 bases; bases with no gene match: 7. CDR1 SGHVS and CDR2 FQNEAQ come from the germline V gene. CDR3 length equals 16 residues. The DNA for the CDR3 is TGTGCCAGCAGCTTAACATTAGGACAGGGGTCCGGGGAGCTGTTTTTT. Translated, it gives CASSLTLGQGSGELFF.

This chain's CDR3 is CASSHTPAGALGELFF. For the CDR3, the DNA is TGTGCCAGCAGCCACACTCCGGCAGGGGCATTAGGGGAGCTGTTTTTT. The rearrangement joins TRBV4-2 to TRBJ2-2, with a tentative D call TRBD1 (6 bases). The V gene lost 3 bases and the J gene lost 8 bases, with 19 bases spanning the gap. Germline V lookup: CDR1 LGHNA, CDR2 YNFKEQ. The CDR3 length is 16 residues.

V usage is TRBV19 and J usage is TRBJ1-2, with D possibly matching TRBD1 (5 bases). The CDR3 contains 15 residues. Germline lookup yields CDR1 LNHDA and CDR2 SQIVND (reference sequence). V was trimmed by 8 bases and J by 0 bases, leaving 16 bases between them. The CDR3 bases are TGTGCCAGTGCCCCCGGGACGGCGACTAACTATGGCTACACCTTC. This gives the protein CASAPGTATNYGYTF.

As concerns this clone: One end of the junction is discordant with germline, which a read error may explain. The chain recombines TRBV18 with TRBJ2-7; D is undetermined. This CDR3 is built from 15 residues. CDR1 KGHSH and CDR2 LQKENI come from the germline V gene. In DNA form, the CDR3 reads TGTGCCAGCTCACCTCGAACGCGCGGCGCCTACGAGCTGTACTTC. Translating gives CASSPRTRGAYELYF.

The chain employs TRBV5-6 and TRBJ2-5; D is possibly TRBD2 (6 bases). The V and J ends lost 4 bases and 7 bases respectively, with 14 bases between them. The V gene's germline CDR1 is SGHDT and CDR2 YYEEEE. The CDR3 loop spans 13 amino acids. The CDR3 protein is CASSVAVRGTQYF. CDR3 DNA sequence: TGTGCCAGCAGCGTAGCGGTTCGGGGGACCCAGTACTTC.

This rearrangement joins TRBV11-2 to TRBJ2-7; D is possibly TRBD1 or TRBD2 (5 bases each). Trimming removed 0 bases from V and 2 bases from J, with 11 bases in between. Germline-derived CDR1 and CDR2 are SGHAT and FQNNGV. The CDR3 spans 15 residues. The CDR3 region is CASSLDLGPAYEQYF. The CDR3, as DNA: TGTGCCAGCAGCTTAGATTTGGGACCTGCCTACGAGCAGTACTTC.

This clone came up a few times. The genes are TRBV30 and TRBJ1-6, with 7 bases identical to TRBD1. Trimming cost V 0 bases and J 4 bases; bases outside gene matches: 3. Germline CDR1 is GTSNPN and CDR2 is SVGIG (reference sequence). The CDR3 contains 15 residues. The CDR3 here is CAWSVKGQYNSPLHF. The CDR3 DNA sequence: TGTGCCTGGAGTGTAAAGGGACAGTATAATTCACCCCTCCACTTT.

This clone appeared a few times. V is TRBV7-8 and J is TRBJ1-1, with 9 bases lining up with TRBD1. The ends lost 5 bases at V and 10 bases at J; junction bases unmatched: 11. The CDR3 totals 14 residues. The germline V gene encodes CDR1 SGHVS and CDR2 FQNEAQ. The CDR3 DNA reads as TGTGCCAGCAGCCCCTTGACAGGGGGATTGGGAGCTTTCTTT. This sequence encodes CASSPLTGGLGAFF.

The chain carries TRBV6-5 and TRBJ2-7, with TRBD1 identical over 7 bases. With 6 bases clipped from V and 5 bases from J, the junction kept 7 bases outside the gene matches. The germline CDR1 and CDR2 sequences are MNHEY and SVGAGI. The CDR3 has 13 residues. CDR3 DNA sequence: TGTGCCAGCAGAGGGACAACAGGGGACGAGCAGTACTTC. Translating gives CASRGTTGDEQYF.

The chain joins TRBV18 to TRBJ1-4; weak D call: TRBD1 (6 bases). Germline values: CDR1 KGHSH, CDR2 LQKENI. V gave up 2 bases and J gave up 5 bases, with 9 bases separating them. CDR3 length: 14 residues. The CDR3: CASSPSTGNEKLFF. DNA for the CDR3: TGTGCCAGCTCACCATCGACAGGAAATGAAAAACTGTTTTTT.

The genes are TRBV9 and TRBJ2-2, with D perhaps matching TRBD1 or TRBD2 (5 bases each). Germline V gene lookup returns CDR1 SGDLS and CDR2 YYNGEE. Trimming took off 0 bases at V and 4 bases at J, with 10 bases between the two ends. The CDR3 consists of 15 residues. The DNA of the CDR3 is TGTGCCAGCAGCGTAGTTGGGGGAAGCACCGGGGAGCTGTTTTTT. Translating gives CASSVVGGSTGELFF.

This clone came up a few times. This chain links TRBV4-3 with TRBJ2-2, with no clear D. Germline-derived CDR1 and CDR2 are LGHNA and YSLEER. The CDR3 consists of 14 residues. V dropped 0 bases and J dropped 5 bases, with 7 bases sitting between them. Here the CDR3 DNA reads TGCGCCAGCAGCCAAGATTCACTAACCGGGGAGCTGTTTTTT. Its translation: CASSQDSLTGELFF.

A few counts support this clone. The V call is TRBV19, the J call TRBJ1-5; TRBD1 aligns across 7 bases. V lost 0 bases to trimming and J lost 4 bases; unmatched junction nucleotides: 3. This CDR3 region has 15 residues. The germline CDR1 and CDR2 sequences are LNHDA and SQIVND (reference sequence). The CDR3 is CASSIEDRDNQPQHF. The CDR3 DNA sequence: TGTGCCAGTAGTATAGAAGACAGGGATAATCAGCCCCAGCATTTT.

This clone has only a few counts. The chain employs TRBV19 and TRBJ2-2, with D perhaps matching TRBD2 (6 bases). The CDR3 has 17 amino acids. V gave up 4 bases and J gave up 4 bases, with 19 bases separating them. Per germline, CDR1 LNHDA and CDR2 SQIVND (reference sequence). Here the CDR3 DNA reads TGTGCCAGTAGTAAAGGGGAGGTGGTCCGCGGCACCGGGGAGCTGTTTTTT. It translates to CASSKGEVVRGTGELFF.

As regards this clone: Germline is not matched at one junction end, which may reflect a read error. CDR3 DNA: TGTGCTAGCAGCTTAGCTGGGCGGGAGCTGTTTTTT. It codes for CASSLAGRELFF. The chain has TRBV7-7 and TRBJ2-2; no definite D call. There are 12 residues in the CDR3. CDR1 and CDR2 (germline): SSHAT, FNYEAQ (reference sequence).

This clone was detected once. The gene calls are TRBV30 and TRBJ1-2; the D is unclear. Trimming removed 0 bases from V and 6 bases from J, with 20 bases in between. Germline assignment: CDR1 GTSNPN and CDR2 SVGIG (reference sequence). The CDR3 has 16 residues. The CDR3 region has the DNA TGTGCCTGGAGTGTACGGTTAGGCCGCATCACTGATGGCTACACCTTC. Translated: CAWSVRLGRITDGYTF.

V is TRBV6-5 and J is TRBJ1-1; D gene uncertain. The CDR3 totals 14 residues. Germline V gene data show CDR1 as MNHEY and CDR2 as SVGAGI. The V end lost 5 bases, the J end lost 1 base, and 11 bases lay between the germline ends. CDR3 DNA sequence: TGTGCCAGCAGTACTGGACGGGCGAACACTGAAGCTTTCTTT. Translating it yields CASSTGRANTEAFF.

The table lists this clone with a count of one. This chain connects TRBV5-4 to TRBJ2-1; perhaps TRBD1 as D (6 bases). Trimming removed 4 bases at V and 1 base at J, with 18 bases between. From germline, CDR1 is SGHNT and CDR2 YYREEE (reference sequence). CDR3 length: 17 residues. CDR3 nucleotide sequence: TGTGCCAGCAGCCCCGGGCCTCAGGGGCAATCCTACAATGAGCAGTTCTTC. This translates into CASSPGPQGQSYNEQFF.